This TCR beta chain comes out of a study of spatial heterogeneity in lung cancer (dated by TCRdb to about 2019). Regarding the study in general: Beta-chain transcripts were consistently detected in greater numbers than alpha-chain transcripts, which likely reflected higher beta-chain transcript abundance. In the raw uncorrected reads, each unique combination of TCR and UMI appeared more than ten times on average. TCR alpha and beta repertoires were quantitatively compared across multiple tumor regions, matched nontumor lung and blood in non-small cell lung cancer. TCR repertoire features were related to nonsynonymous mutation counts determined by whole-exome sequencing of tumor tissue. At surgery, 200 or so tumor regions, around 67 matched nontumor lung samples and 56 PBMC samples were TCR-sequenced for both alpha and beta chains.

The sample's time point label, in plain terms: sample taken at primary tumor resection. TCR sequencing used whole RNA extracted from tumor and nontumor lung tissue, or from cryopreserved PBMC samples, without cell sorting. Donors were 72 patients with early-stage, untreated non-small cell lung cancer from the lung TRACERx cohort. Only patients with enough RNA available from two or more tumor regions were chosen for TCR sequencing. Before selection, tumor and adjacent nontumor lung specimens were reviewed by a lung pathologist. This clonotype is identified as large (0.1 to 1%). What antigen it recognizes has not been identified. No base qualities exist here, and no much larger clone lies one base off it. Preparation of the library involved 5' RACE. The sequencer was a NextSeq 500. In the TCR library protocol, a unique molecular identifier was attached to each TCR cDNA molecule so that PCR and sequencing errors could be corrected. Per the source publication's procedure: TCR identification, UMI-based error correction and CDR3 extraction were performed with Decombinator tools. Expanded TCRs were defined as those above a frequency of 2 per 1,000, corresponding to the top 1% of the tumor frequency distribution. Rényi diversity was computed with the R vegan package after subsampling each repertoire 100 times to 5,000 TCRs. CDR3 similarity networks were constructed using string-kernel similarity of amino acid triplets, with links drawn between CDR3s whose pairwise similarity was above 0.82. TCRdb ran its own pipeline on the public reads, namely fastp trimming at Q25 and MiXCR clone calling, and kept in-frame beta chains. Under each unique CDR3 protein, matching rows form one entry showing the most common genes and DNA. The V and J calls come from TCRdb's annotation, not from the publication. Across this sample there are roughly 1,100 distinct CDR3 sequences, with about 6% seen only once. Jointly, the top ten make up 10% to 15% of the sample.

V lost 5 bases and J lost 1 base, and the count of bases not matched to a germline gene is 15. Taken from cysteine to phenylalanine, the CDR3 has 18 residues. The kept DNA is CDR3 alone, 54 bases in frame from the first base. CDR1 and CDR2 (SGDLS, YYNGEE) derive from the germline V gene. Study-wide conclusions, independent of this receptor: Additional single-cell paired TCR alpha and beta sequencing was considered necessary to confirm, at a functional level, the hypothesis that regional TCRs recognize regional mutations.

This material consisted of normal lung tissue next to the tumor, taken at surgery. Recombination connected TRBV9 to TRBJ1-1; a stretch of 9 junction bases matches TRBD1. This clonotype originated in a male donor with early-stage non-small cell lung cancer. The nucleotide sequence reads TGTGCCAGCAGTGTTGACCCGGACAGGGGAAACGGGAACACTGAAGCTTTCTTT. Translated, this is CASSVDPDRGNGNTEAFF.